This passage covers 25 T cell receptor beta chains from one sample sequenced in a study of T cells in Graves' hyperthyroidism and ophthalmopathy. TCR beta CDR3 sequences were amplified from RNA transcripts. In the first-round RT-PCR of the TCR CDR3, the HTBI primer set was used. One entry per CDR3 protein, called by TCRdb with MiXCR from the multiplex PCR reads. The sample lists 560,000 or so distinct CDR3 sequences, 15% to 20% occurring once. Input material: blood. These receptors originate from a man in his forties with Graves' ophthalmopathy.

This clonotype was seen a handful of times. This chain joins TRBV20-1 and TRBJ2-7, with 12 bases that match TRBD1. J gave up 7 bases and V 6 bases, and 7 bases lay outside the gene matches. Germline V CDR1 and CDR2: DFQATT, SNEGSKA (reference sequence). The CDR3 is 13 residues long. The CDR3 loop reads CSARDRGLREQYF. The CDR3 DNA sequence: TGCAGTGCCAGGGACAGGGGGCTCAGGGAGCAGTACTTC.

This clonotype was detected a few times. The CDR3 DNA follows: TGTGCCAGCAGTTTAGCAGGAAGTGAGGAAAAACTGTTTTTT. Encoded protein: CASSLAGSEEKLFF. This rearrangement joins TRBV27 to TRBJ1-4; D is uncertain. Trimming removed 2 bases from V and 8 bases from J, with 12 bases in between. The CDR3 sequence is 14 residues long. CDR1 is MNHEY and CDR2 is SMNVEV in the germline V gene (reference sequence).

The V and J genes are TRBV7-2 and TRBJ2-7, with 14 bases aligning to TRBD2. From germline, CDR1 is SGHTA and CDR2 FQGNSA. The trim removed 0 bases at V and 6 bases at J, leaving 10 bases unmatched. CDR3 length: 18 amino acids. The DNA for the CDR3 is TGTGCCAGCAGCTTAGCAGGGAGACTAGCGGGGGGGCCGGGCGAGCAGTACTTC. Protein: CASSLAGRLAGGPGEQYF.

This clonotype was seen at least ten times. V usage is TRBV20-1 and J usage is TRBJ2-1; TRBD2 might be the D (6 bases). This CDR3 is 11 amino acids long. The germline V gene has CDR1 DFQATT and CDR2 SNEGSKA (reference sequence). V was cut by 6 bases and J by 5 bases, with 8 bases left in between. The CDR3 loop is CSAAGNNEQFF. For the CDR3, the DNA is TGCAGTGCGGCGGGGAACAATGAGCAGTTCTTC.

The rearrangement links TRBV10-1 to TRBJ1-5; D gene ambiguous. V lost 3 bases and J 4 bases, leaving 7 bases between the germline ends. The CDR3 has 13 amino acids. The germline V gene encodes CDR1 WNHNN and CDR2 SYGVQD (reference sequence). CDR3: CASSEQANQPQHF. DNA of the CDR3: TGCGCCAGCAGTGAACAAGCGAATCAGCCCCAGCATTTT.

This clonotype appeared a few times. The V gene is TRBV13, the J gene TRBJ2-7; possibly TRBD2 for D (6 bases). The CDR3 runs 14 residues. Germline V gives CDR1 PRHDT, CDR2 FYEKMQ (reference sequence). V gave up 7 bases and J gave up 6 bases, with 19 bases separating them. The CDR3 DNA reads TGTGCCAGCACCCCTCTCCTCGGGGGTTCCGAGCAGTACTTC. This encodes CASTPLLGGSEQYF.

This clonotype showed up just a few times. The chain links TRBV5-1 to TRBJ1-1; D is possibly TRBD1 (6 bases). Germline CDR1 reads SGHRS; CDR2 reads YFSETQ. CDR3 size: 14 residues. V lost 1 base, J lost 5 bases, and 12 bases lay in between. The chain's CDR3 is CASSLNRVQTEAFF. The CDR3 nucleotides are TGCGCCAGCAGCTTGAACAGGGTCCAGACTGAAGCTTTCTTT. Full variable domain (remainder filled in from reference TRBV5-1 and TRBJ1-1): KAGVTQTPRYLIKTRGQQVTLSCSPISGHRSVSWYQQTPGQGLQFLFEYFSETQRNKGNFPGRFSGRQFSNSRSEMNVSTLELGDSALYLCASSLNRVQTEAFFGQGTRLTVV.

V usage is TRBV29-1 and J usage is TRBJ2-5, with D maybe TRBD2 (6 bases). Judging by the DNA end, TRBJ2-7 fits better; the J call may be wrong. This CDR3 comprises 15 residues. The germline CDR1 and CDR2 sequences are SQVTM and ANQGSEA. CDR3 bases: TGCAGCGTTAGTAGGGTCACCGGGGGTAACCACGAGCAGTACTTC. Protein sequence: CSVSRVTGGNHEQYF.

This clonotype came up many times. J is TRBJ2-1 and V is TRBV27; possible D gene TRBD2, 6 bases. Germline V CDR1 and CDR2: MNHEY, SMNVEV (reference sequence). There are 15 residues in the CDR3. The V and J ends lost 6 bases and 0 bases respectively, with 12 bases between them. CDR3 loop: CASSRDSNSYNEQFF. The CDR3 DNA follows: TGTGCCAGCAGCCGGGACTCGAACTCCTACAATGAGCAGTTCTTC.

J is TRBJ2-7 and V is TRBV11-2; 14 bases align to TRBD2. The CDR3 is made up of 20 amino acids. Germline values: CDR1 SGHAT, CDR2 FQNNGV. The J segment lost 2 bases and the V segment lost 8 bases, leaving 20 bases of the junction unmatched. The CDR3 here is CASGYPPTGTSGSLTYEQYF. Here the CDR3 DNA reads TGTGCCAGCGGATACCCCCCTACCGGGACTAGCGGGAGTTTAACCTACGAGCAGTACTTC.

This clonotype was counted at least ten times. CDR3 nucleotide sequence: TGTGCCAGCGACACCACTAACTATGGCTACACCTTC. Translating gives CASDTTNYGYTF. The chain is built from TRBV28 and TRBJ1-2; no clear D. Germline CDR1 MDHEN, CDR2 SYDVKM. This CDR3 is built from 12 residues. Trimming took 8 bases from V and 0 from J, leaving 7 bases between them.

This clonotype came up a few times. The chain is built from TRBV5-6 and TRBJ1-2; TRBD1 might be the D (5 bases). The CDR3 consists of 13 residues. Germline V gene sequence: CDR1 SGHDT, CDR2 YYEEEE. V lost 2 bases to trimming and J lost 7 bases, with 12 bases between them. CDR3 residues: CASSLGGTSGYTF. The CDR3 coding sequence is TGTGCCAGCAGCTTAGGAGGGACGTCTGGCTACACCTTC.

This sequence joins TRBV7-9 and TRBJ2-1, with a weak D call TRBD2 (6 bases). This CDR3 is built from 15 residues. CDR1 is SEHNR and CDR2 is FQNEAQ in the germline V gene (reference sequence). V was shortened by 5 bases and J by 5 bases, with 16 bases between the two germline ends. CDR3 sequence: CASSREGGGNNEQFF. In nucleotides, the CDR3 is TGTGCCAGCAGCCGAGAGGGAGGAGGGAACAATGAGCAGTTCTTC.

This clonotype was observed a few times. The genes are TRBV19 and TRBJ2-7; 8 positions match TRBD1. J was trimmed by 5 bases and V by 9 bases; bases with no gene match: 9. Germline V gene sequence: CDR1 LNHDA, CDR2 SQIVND (reference sequence). The CDR3 length is 13 residues. DNA of the CDR3: TGTGCCAGCAGAAAGACAGGGGCCAACGAGCAGTACTTC. Its protein product is CASRKTGANEQYF.

This clonotype was observed many times. The rearrangement joins TRBV9 to TRBJ2-5; 9 nucleotides agree with TRBD2. Germline CDR1 and CDR2: SGDLS and YYNGEE. The ends lost 4 bases at V and 1 base at J; junction bases unmatched: 11. The CDR3 extends over 17 amino acids. CDR3 amino acids: CASSPSTGTSLQETQYF. The CDR3 DNA reads as TGTGCCAGCAGCCCCTCAACAGGGACTAGCCTCCAAGAGACCCAGTACTTC.

Ten or more counts support this clonotype. The V call is TRBV2, the J call TRBJ1-2; TRBD1 aligns across 7 bases. Germline trimming cut 5 bases from V and 1 base from J; bases unmatched to any gene: 7. The CDR3 contains 15 residues. The germline gives CDR1 SNHLY, CDR2 FYNNEI. In DNA, the CDR3 is TGTGCCAGCAGTCAGACACAGGGGATTAACTATGGCTACACCTTC. This translates into CASSQTQGINYGYTF. Filled out from reference TRBV2 and TRBJ1-2, the complete variable domain reads EPEVTQTPSHQVTQMGQEVILRCVPISNHLYFYWYRQILGQKVEFLVSFYNNEISEKSEIFDDQFSVERPDGSNFTLKIRSTKLEDSAMYFCASSQTQGINYGYTFGSGTRLTVV.

At least ten counts were recorded for this clonotype. The rearrangement uses TRBV6-1 and TRBJ1-1; weak D call: TRBD1 (5 bases). This CDR3 has 13 amino acids. Trimming pared 8 bases from V and 7 bases from J, leaving 17 bases between. Germline lookup yields CDR1 MNHNS and CDR2 SASEGT. The CDR3 is CASCSGPQLEAFF. The CDR3 DNA sequence: TGTGCCAGCTGCTCGGGACCACAGCTTGAAGCTTTCTTT.

This clonotype appeared a few times. The J gene is TRBJ1-4, the V gene TRBV6-1; tentative D call: TRBD1 (6 bases). The length of the CDR3 is 12 residues. Between the trimmed V and J ends, which lost 6 bases and 6 bases, there was a span of 8 bases. The germline gives CDR1 MNHNS, CDR2 SASEGT. The DNA of the CDR3 is TGTGCCAGCAGCTCAGGGGATGAAAAACTGTTTTTT. The encoded protein is CASSSGDEKLFF.

This sequence joins TRBV7-9 and TRBJ1-5; D perhaps matches TRBD1 (5 bases). The CDR3 totals 17 residues. Germline CDR1 SEHNR, CDR2 FQNEAQ (reference sequence). V lost 11 bases and J 2 bases, leaving 25 bases between the germline ends. This CDR3 is CAGSVGGGKGGNQPQHF. In nucleotides, the CDR3 is TGTGCCGGATCCGTTGGGGGGGGGAAAGGCGGCAATCAGCCCCAGCATTTT.

The table lists this clonotype with a few counts. The chain couples TRBV30 to TRBJ2-3, with 8 bases identical to TRBD2. In germline, CDR1 is GTSNPN, CDR2 SVGIG (reference sequence). The J segment lost 4 bases and the V segment lost 7 bases, leaving 7 bases of the junction unmatched. The CDR3 has 13 residues. The CDR3 DNA reads as TGTGCCTTCGACGGGGGGGGGGCAGATACGCAGTATTTT. Encoded protein: CAFDGGGADTQYF.

This sequence joins TRBV30 and TRBJ1-1; D gene ambiguous. The CDR3 extends over 12 amino acids. V lost 4 bases, J lost 2 bases, and 8 bases lay in between. Germline lookup yields CDR1 GTSNPN and CDR2 SVGIG (reference sequence). CDR3 bases: TGTGCCTGGACGGGCGGCAACACTGAAGCTTTCTTT. It yields the protein CAWTGGNTEAFF.

This clonotype was seen repeatedly, ten times or more. The V and J genes are TRBV2 and TRBJ2-5, with 7 bases lining up with TRBD1. Germline loops: CDR1 SNHLY, CDR2 FYNNEI. The V segment lost 6 bases and the J segment 5 bases; nucleotides outside the gene matches: 9. This CDR3 has 14 residues. Here the CDR3 reads CASSPGTESETQYF. The CDR3 bases are TGTGCCAGCAGCCCCGGGACAGAGAGCGAGACCCAGTACTTC.

The rearrangement links TRBV3-1 to TRBJ1-5, with a possible D match to TRBD1 (5 bases). The germline V gene encodes CDR1 LGHDT and CDR2 YNNKEL (reference sequence). The CDR3 is 15 residues long. V lost 2 bases, J lost 6 bases, and 14 bases lay in between. As DNA, the CDR3 is TGTGCCAGCAGCCAAAGGGGAGGGTCGGGTCAGCCCCAGCATTTT. Its protein is CASSQRGGSGQPQHF.

This clonotype showed up just a few times. The rearrangement uses TRBV7-9 and TRBJ2-5; D is uncertain. CDR1 and CDR2 (germline): SEHNR, FQNEAQ (reference sequence). Trimming cost V 2 bases and J 5 bases, with 9 bases left between them. CDR3 size: 13 residues. The CDR3 is CASSLSARETQYF. Written as DNA, the CDR3 is TGTGCCAGCAGCTTATCGGCTAGGGAGACCCAGTACTTC.

This clonotype was counted at least ten times. The gene calls are TRBV6-1 and TRBJ2-7, with 7 bases that match TRBD2. The CDR3 is 13 residues long. Trimming took 4 bases from V and 2 from J; bases not matched to a gene: 2. Germline assignment: CDR1 MNHNS and CDR2 SASEGT. The CDR3: CASSVGGTYEQYF. The CDR3 bases are TGTGCCAGCAGTGTGGGGGGGACCTACGAGCAGTACTTC.